This TCR beta chain was recorded in a study of control samples from healthy donors and cancer patients. Sequencing was performed with immunoSEQ multiplex PCR; in TCRdb, only in-frame clones are kept and a portion is missing. The table shows under 95,000 clones, with roughly 90% occurring only once. Germline CDR1 reads MDHEN; CDR2 reads SYDVKM. Trimming took off 7 bases at V and 3 bases at J, with 15 bases between the two ends. This CDR3 has 14 amino acids. Specimen: blood. The gene calls are TRBV28 and TRBJ1-1, with D possibly TRBD1 on 5 matching bases. This clonotype was obtained from a woman aged 25 to 39 in good health. The CDR3 here is CASKGLVGDTEAFF. The DNA for the CDR3 is TGTGCCAGCAAGGGGCTCGTGGGAGACACTGAAGCTTTCTTT.